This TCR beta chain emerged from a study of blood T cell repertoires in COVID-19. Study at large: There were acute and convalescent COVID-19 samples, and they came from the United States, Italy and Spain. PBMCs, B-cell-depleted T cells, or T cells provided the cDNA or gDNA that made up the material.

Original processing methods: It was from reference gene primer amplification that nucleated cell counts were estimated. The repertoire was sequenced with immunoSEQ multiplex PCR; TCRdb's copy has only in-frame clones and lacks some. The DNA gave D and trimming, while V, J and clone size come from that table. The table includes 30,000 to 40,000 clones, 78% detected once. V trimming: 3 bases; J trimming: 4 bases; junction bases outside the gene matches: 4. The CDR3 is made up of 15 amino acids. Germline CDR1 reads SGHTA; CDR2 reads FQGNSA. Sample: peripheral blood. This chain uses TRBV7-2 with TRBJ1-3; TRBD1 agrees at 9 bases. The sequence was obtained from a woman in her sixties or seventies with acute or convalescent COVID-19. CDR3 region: CASSFGTGKGNTIYF. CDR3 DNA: TGTGCCAGCAGCTTCGGGACAGGGAAAGGAAACACCATATATTTT.